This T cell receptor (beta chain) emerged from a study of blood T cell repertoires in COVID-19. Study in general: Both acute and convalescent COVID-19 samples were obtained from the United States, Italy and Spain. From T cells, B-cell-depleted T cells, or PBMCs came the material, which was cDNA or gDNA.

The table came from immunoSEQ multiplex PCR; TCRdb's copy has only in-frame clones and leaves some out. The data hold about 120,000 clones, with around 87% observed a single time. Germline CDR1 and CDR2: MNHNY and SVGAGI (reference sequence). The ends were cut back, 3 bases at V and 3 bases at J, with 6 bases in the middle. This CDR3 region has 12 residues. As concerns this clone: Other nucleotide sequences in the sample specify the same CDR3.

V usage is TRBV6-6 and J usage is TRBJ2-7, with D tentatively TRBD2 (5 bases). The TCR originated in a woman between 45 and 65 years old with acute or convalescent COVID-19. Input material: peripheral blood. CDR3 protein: CASSYRDYEQYF. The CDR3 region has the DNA TGTGCCAGCAGTTATCGGGACTACGAGCAGTACTTC.